This paragraph covers one T cell receptor beta chain sequence. The data were produced by immunoSEQ multiplex PCR, yet TCRdb's version contains in-frame clones alone and is incomplete. Of 45,000 to 65,000 clones in the sample, around 90% were seen once. The CDR3 is made up of 14 amino acids. Germline V CDR1 and CDR2: LGHNT, FRNRAP. J gave up 8 bases and V 6 bases, and 12 bases lay outside the gene matches. The sample comes from a study of blood T cell repertoires in COVID-19. This sequence was found in a human donor with acute or convalescent COVID-19. The donor label of this sample is uncertain. J is TRBJ1-2 and V is TRBV12-5; 7 bases are shared with TRBD1. Input material: peripheral blood. CDR3 sequence (DNA): TGTGCTAGTGGCGTCGGACAGGCGGTCTTCGGCTACACCTTC. Its protein is CASGVGQAVFGYTF.